These 18 T cell receptor beta chains share one sample of origin, sequenced in a study of CD4 T cells in relation to SARS-CoV-2 and coronaviruses. The antigens of these receptors remain unknown. Clones were read by immunoSEQ multiplex PCR, and TCRdb kept only the in-frame ones, dropping some. Here the sample spans 38,000 or so clones, around 77% being singletons. Sequencing used memory CD4+ T cells from PBMCs, cultured in vitro. Every receptor here comes from an adult with COVID-19.

V usage is TRBV5-6 and J usage is TRBJ1-5, with D possibly matching TRBD1 (5 bases). This CDR3 comprises 13 residues. Per germline, CDR1 SGHDT and CDR2 YYEEEE. V was pared by 4 bases and J by 6 bases, with 11 bases between. The CDR3 coding sequence is TGTGCCAGCAGCCTAGTCGGGGGTCAGCCCCAGCATTTT. Translating it yields CASSLVGGQPQHF.

This chain links TRBV7-2 with TRBJ2-7; no reliable D call. The V end was cut by 4 bases, the J end by 7 bases, with 23 bases between. The germline V gene has CDR1 SGHTA and CDR2 FQGNSA. This CDR3 has 16 residues. The CDR3: CASSWMPLVRSGEQYF. The CDR3, as DNA: TGTGCCAGCAGCTGGATGCCATTAGTCCGATCGGGTGAGCAGTACTTC.

The J gene is TRBJ2-7, the V gene TRBV9; tentatively, D is TRBD1 or TRBD2 (6 bases each). Trimming left V 4 bases short and J 3 bases short, with 20 bases between. The CDR3 is 16 residues long. The germline gives CDR1 SGDLS, CDR2 YYNGEE. The CDR3 loop is CASSLRGDAGVYEQYF. The CDR3 DNA sequence: TGTGCCAGCAGCCTGAGGGGGGATGCTGGGGTCTACGAGCAGTACTTC.

The count of this clone is one. This rearrangement joins TRBV2 to TRBJ1-1; TRBD1 is a possible D gene (5 bases). The germline V gene encodes CDR1 SNHLY and CDR2 FYNNEI. CDR3 length: 15 residues. Trimming cost V 8 bases and J 1 base, with 17 bases left between them. The CDR3 bases are TGTGCCAGCTCCATCGGGAGGGGAGCGAACACTGAAGCTTTCTTT. This codes for CASSIGRGANTEAFF.

The CDR3 loop is CASSPGTSGSTDTQYF. In DNA form, the CDR3 reads TGTGCCAGCAGCCCTGGGACTAGCGGGAGCACAGATACGCAGTATTTT. The chain uses TRBV7-2 and TRBJ2-3, with 12 bases matching TRBD2. CDR3 length equals 16 residues. Germline V CDR1 and CDR2: SGHTA, FQGNSA. The V and J ends lost 5 bases and 0 bases, in that order; junction bases with no gene match: 3.

The chain is built from TRBV7-9 and TRBJ2-3; TRBD2 matches at 8 bases. The CDR3 totals 17 residues. CDR1 SEHNR and CDR2 FQNEAQ come from the germline V gene (reference sequence). J lost 4 bases, V lost 1 base, and 10 bases had no gene match. CDR3 in amino acids: CASSLEVRVAGPDTQYF. The CDR3 region has the DNA TGTGCCAGCAGCTTAGAGGTCAGGGTAGCGGGGCCAGATACGCAGTATTTT.

The rearrangement links TRBV4-3 to TRBJ2-7; TRBD2 matches at 9 bases. Germline trimming cut 0 bases from V and 4 bases from J; bases unmatched to any gene: 4. The germline CDR1 and CDR2 sequences are LGHNA and YSLEER. The CDR3 loop spans 15 amino acids. The CDR3 nucleotides read TGCGCCAGCAGCCAAGATATTAGCGGGAGATACGAGCAGTACTTC. Protein sequence: CASSQDISGRYEQYF.

The chain couples TRBV28 to TRBJ1-1; maybe TRBD1 (6 bases). The CDR3 runs to 13 residues. CDR1 and CDR2 (germline): MDHEN, SYDVKM. V dropped 6 bases and J dropped 7 bases, with 15 bases sitting between them. Here the CDR3 DNA reads TGTGCCAGCAGCCGACAGGCGCCTCTTGAAGCTTTCTTT. Protein: CASSRQAPLEAFF.

This chain uses TRBV5-6 with TRBJ1-2; the D gene is possibly TRBD1 (5 bases). The germline CDR1 and CDR2 sequences are SGHDT and YYEEEE. V gave up 3 bases and J gave up 4 bases, with 16 bases separating them. The length of the CDR3 is 15 residues. Here the CDR3 reads CASSSVAGRGYGYTF. As DNA, the CDR3 is TGTGCCAGCAGCTCCGTCGCGGGACGAGGCTATGGCTACACCTTC.

The chain links TRBV3-1 (or the pseudogene TRBV3-2) to TRBJ2-2; tentatively, D is TRBD1 or TRBD2 (6 bases each). Germline lookup yields CDR1 LGHDT and CDR2 YNNKEL (reference sequence). V was cut by 1 base and J by 6 bases, with 27 bases left in between. This CDR3 spans 20 amino acids. The CDR3 here is CASSQAGVDLRGSVPGELFF. Here the CDR3 DNA reads TGTGCCAGCAGCCAAGCGGGGGTCGACCTTAGGGGGTCGGTTCCCGGGGAGCTGTTTTTT.

This clone was observed once. The chain joins TRBV7-9 to TRBJ2-5; D is undetermined. Trimming removed 1 base from V and 0 bases from J, with 9 bases in between. Germline CDR1 SEHNR, CDR2 FQNEAQ (reference sequence). The CDR3 is 15 residues long. For the CDR3, the DNA is TGTGCCAGCAGCTTAGTTTCACAGTACCAAGAGACCCAGTACTTC. It translates to CASSLVSQYQETQYF. Full variable domain (missing parts from reference TRBV7-9 and TRBJ2-5): DTGVSQNPRHKITKRGQNVTFRCDPISEHNRLYWYRQTLGQGPEFLTYFQNEAQLEKSRLLSDRFSAERPKGSFSTLEIQRTEQGDSAMYLCASSLVSQYQETQYFGPGTRLLVL.

This clone was recorded a few times. V gene TRBV7-2 combines with J gene TRBJ2-7; D gene uncertain. The CDR3 has 14 residues. Germline CDR1 is SGHTA and CDR2 is FQGNSA. V was cut by 1 base and J by 6 bases, with 13 bases left in between. CDR3 in DNA: TGTGCCAGCAGCTTAGGGGCGGCATCTTCCGAGCAGTACTTC. This gives the protein CASSLGAASSEQYF.

This clone came up a few times. V usage is TRBV6-5 and J usage is TRBJ1-4; D gene uncertain. Trimming left V 4 bases short and J 3 bases short, with 12 bases between. The CDR3 sequence is 15 residues long. Germline values: CDR1 MNHEY, CDR2 SVGAGI. The DNA for the CDR3 is TGTGCCAGCAGTTCTTATTCTGGGGCTAATGAAAAACTGTTTTTT. This encodes CASSSYSGANEKLFF.

This chain joins TRBV18 and TRBJ2-5; 11 nucleotides agree with TRBD2. The CDR3 is 17 amino acids. The V gene end was trimmed by 2 bases and the J gene end by 3 bases; junction bases not matched to a gene: 8. Germline V gene data show CDR1 as KGHSH and CDR2 as LQKENI. CDR3 region: CASSPMLLAGGEETQYF. The CDR3 region has the DNA TGTGCCAGCTCACCAATGTTATTAGCGGGAGGGGAAGAGACCCAGTACTTC. The complete variable domain, with remaining parts taken from reference TRBV18 and TRBJ2-5, reads NAGVMQNPRHLVRRRGQEARLRCSPMKGHSHVYWYRQLPEEGLKFMVYLQKENIIDESGMPKERFSAEFPKEGPSILRIQQVVRGDSAAYFCASSPMLLAGGEETQYFGPGTRLLVL.

The chain has TRBV2 and TRBJ2-7; D is unclear. CDR3 length: 15 residues. V lost 2 bases, J lost 4 bases, and 15 bases lay in between. Germline V gene data show CDR1 as SNHLY and CDR2 as FYNNEI. The CDR3: CASSERSHSEYEQYF. Written as DNA, the CDR3 is TGTGCCAGCAGTGAAAGGTCCCACAGCGAATACGAGCAGTACTTC.

The CDR3 sequence: CASSSTPQETQYF. Written as DNA, the CDR3 is TGTGCCAGCAGCTCGACCCCCCAAGAGACCCAGTACTTC. This rearrangement joins TRBV7-9 to TRBJ2-5; no clear D gene. Germline assignment: CDR1 SEHNR and CDR2 FQNEAQ (reference sequence). V gave up 4 bases and J gave up 1 base, with 7 bases separating them. CDR3 length: 13 residues.

The chain employs TRBV19 and TRBJ2-7; perhaps TRBD1 as D (6 bases). Germline CDR1 LNHDA, CDR2 SQIVND (reference sequence). The CDR3 has 13 residues. V was pared by 8 bases and J by 4 bases, with 15 bases between. CDR3 in amino acids: CASSRGTDYEQYF. As DNA, the CDR3 is TGTGCCAGTTCCAGGGGAACTGATTACGAGCAGTACTTC.

This clone was observed a few times. The chain employs TRBV28 and TRBJ1-6; D call uncertain. V lost 1 base to trimming and J lost 7 bases, with 8 bases between them. Germline-derived CDR1 and CDR2 are MDHEN and SYDVKM. The CDR3 length is 14 residues. CDR3 protein: CASSLYPTNSPLHF. CDR3 coding DNA: TGTGCCAGCAGTTTATACCCCACAAATTCACCCCTCCACTTT.